This T cell receptor (beta chain) was identified in a study of identical twins. V lost 5 bases to trimming and J lost 2 bases; unmatched junction nucleotides: 3. CDR3 size: 14 residues. Looked up from germline, CDR1 is SGHTA and CDR2 is FQGTGA. TCRdb recomputed calls from the 5' RACE reads with MiXCR, one row per CDR3 protein. The data show roughly 500,000 distinct CDR3 sequences, with 20% to 25% seen just once and about 0.91% held by the top ten. These data are also associated with another study on T cells expressing NK-cell markers.

The chain joins TRBV7-3 to TRBJ1-3; 7 nucleotides align to TRBD1. Sequenced: CD4+ T cells sorted from blood. This clonotype originated in a woman under 30 in good health. CDR3 in amino acids: CASSLGQPGNTIYF. Written as DNA, the CDR3 is TGTGCCAGCAGCCTGGGACAGCCTGGAAACACCATATATTTT.